Given below is one T cell receptor (beta chain) in context. Its matching antigen is unknown. The junction differs from germline at one of its ends, possibly a read error. Investigators divided CD4+ cells into CD45RA+ naive and CD45RA-negative memory subsets. This specimen belongs to a study of shared clonotypes between healthy human individuals. Study outcomes and limitations: Approximately 5.4% of naive CD4 clonotypes were common to a few donors. What naive subsets generally showed was a larger estimated richness than memory subsets showed.

This CDR3 is built from 10 residues. Germline-derived CDR1 and CDR2 are DFQATT and SNEGSKA (reference sequence). Only in-frame clones appear in the TCRdb table, and some are missing; sequencing was by immunoSEQ multiplex PCR. This table holds over a million clones, about 80% found once. The sequence was collected from a man aged 18 to 30 in good health. Some clones in this sample may be carry-over from other donors' samples. Sequenced sample: memory CD4+ T cells from PBMCs. The subset: CD45RA-negative fraction. This chain joins TRBV20-1 and TRBJ1-2; D not certain. Here the CDR3 reads CSANSDGQSF. CDR3 bases: TGCAGTGCTAACTCAGACGGCCAGTCCTTC.